These T cell receptor beta chains were read from a single sample in a study of response to subunit inactivated influenza vaccine. In TCRdb, the RT-PCR reads were re-called with MiXCR into one record per CDR3 protein. The data show around 570,000 distinct CDR3 sequences, roughly 10% seen once. This same sample was also taken into another study, of T cells expressing NK-cell markers.

The specimen was PBMCs from blood, collected on the day of vaccination. The receptors shown here come from a man aged 50 to 59 who received an inactivated influenza vaccine. The CDR3 runs from the conserved cysteine through the conserved F or W. The D gene is left open where the match is weak. Not every row has a clone size; where given, it reads once, few, many or a size class.

v_gene: TRBV4-1
abundance: many
j_gene: TRBJ1-2
d_gene: -
len: 14
CDR3nt: TGCGCCAGCAGCCAAGTATTTAGCTTCTATGGCTACACCTTC
CDR3aa: CASSQVFSFYGYTF

v_gene: TRBV25-1
abundance: few
j_gene: TRBJ2-1
d_gene: -
len: 14
CDR3nt: TGTGCCAGCAGTCACTTCCAGGGATACACTGAGCAGTTCTTC
CDR3aa: CASSHFQGYTEQFF

v_gene: TRBV20-1
abundance: few
j_gene: TRBJ2-7
d_gene: -
len: 13
CDR3nt: TGCAGTGCTGACGGTGCGAGCTCCTACGAGCAGTACTTC
CDR3aa: CSADGASSYEQYF

v_gene: TRBV5-1
abundance: -
j_gene: TRBJ2-5
d_gene: -
len: 17
CDR3nt: TGCGCCAGCAGCTTGGGGGGGACGGGGGCCCAGGAAGAGACCCAGTACTTC
CDR3aa: CASSLGGTGAQEETQYF

v_gene: TRBV12-3/TRBV12-4
abundance: few
j_gene: TRBJ1-4
d_gene: -
len: 13
CDR3nt: TGTGCCAGCAGCTGGACCGTCGGGGAAAAACTGTTTTTT
CDR3aa: CASSWTVGEKLFF

v_gene: TRBV12-3/TRBV12-4
abundance: many
j_gene: TRBJ2-1
d_gene: -
len: 13
CDR3nt: TGTGCCAGCAGTCGAACTACTAGCAATGAGCAGTTCTTC
CDR3aa: CASSRTTSNEQFF

v_gene: TRBV6-2/TRBV6-3
abundance: -
j_gene: TRBJ2-7
d_gene: -
len: 13
CDR3nt: TGTGCCAGCAGCCCCCAGCTCTCCTACGAGCAGTACTTC
CDR3aa: CASSPQLSYEQYF

v_gene: TRBV7-9
abundance: -
j_gene: TRBJ2-3
d_gene: TRBD1
len: 15
CDR3nt: TGTGCCAGCAGCCCGGACAGGGGAAAAACAGATACGCAGTATTTT
CDR3aa: CASSPDRGKTDTQYF

v_gene: TRBV7-8
abundance: -
j_gene: TRBJ2-2
d_gene: -
len: 16
CDR3nt: TGTGCCAGCAGCCCCTGGACAGCATCGAACACCGGGGAGCTGTTTTTT
CDR3aa: CASSPWTASNTGELFF

v_gene: TRBV4-2
abundance: few
j_gene: TRBJ2-1
d_gene: TRBD2
len: 17
CDR3nt: TGTGCCAGCAGCCAAGATTTCCTAGCGGGCCCCTACAATGAGCAGTTCTTC
CDR3aa: CASSQDFLAGPYNEQFF

v_gene: TRBV25-1
abundance: few
j_gene: TRBJ2-1
d_gene: -
len: 15
CDR3nt: TGTGCCAGCAGTGAAATCTTGAACAGGGATGGTGAGCAGTTCTTC
CDR3aa: CASSEILNRDGEQFF

v_gene: TRBV12-3/TRBV12-4
abundance: -
j_gene: TRBJ1-2
d_gene: TRBD1
len: 13
CDR3nt: TGTGCCAGCAGTTTCACAGGGGGCGAGGGCTACACCTTC
CDR3aa: CASSFTGGEGYTF

v_gene: TRBV6-1
abundance: many
j_gene: TRBJ2-3
d_gene: TRBD2
len: 15
CDR3nt: TGTGCCAGCAGTGAATCTTACGGGGGGATGGATACGCAGTATTTT
CDR3aa: CASSESYGGMDTQYF

v_gene: TRBV9
abundance: -
j_gene: TRBJ2-7
d_gene: TRBD2
len: 17
CDR3nt: TGTGCCAGCAGCGTAGGAGGAGGGACTAGCGGGTTCCACGAGCAGTACTTC
CDR3aa: CASSVGGGTSGFHEQYF

v_gene: TRBV18
abundance: -
j_gene: TRBJ1-4
d_gene: -
len: 16
CDR3nt: TGTGCCAGCTCACGTGACAGTGCTGCAACTAATGAAAAACTGTTTTTT
CDR3aa: CASSRDSAATNEKLFF

v_gene: TRBV6-1
abundance: few
j_gene: TRBJ2-3
d_gene: -
len: 15
CDR3nt: TGTGCCAGCAGCCCTCAGGGCTGGGTGGGGGATACGCAGTATTTT
CDR3aa: CASSPQGWVGDTQYF

v_gene: TRBV6-1
abundance: few
j_gene: TRBJ1-2
d_gene: -
len: 13
CDR3nt: TGTGCCAGCAGTGATTACATCCTCGGTGGCTACACCTTC
CDR3aa: CASSDYILGGYTF

v_gene: TRBV27
abundance: few
j_gene: TRBJ2-2
d_gene: TRBD2
len: 14
CDR3nt: TGTGCCAGCAGACTAGCGGATCGACCCGGGGAGCTGTTTTTT
CDR3aa: CASRLADRPGELFF

v_gene: TRBV19
abundance: few
j_gene: TRBJ2-7
d_gene: -
len: 16
CDR3nt: TGTGCCAGTAGTATCCATCCCTCGAGGGGGTCCTACGAGCAGTACTTC
CDR3aa: CASSIHPSRGSYEQYF

v_gene: TRBV5-5
abundance: many
j_gene: TRBJ2-1
d_gene: TRBD2
len: 16
CDR3nt: TGTGCCAGCAGCTCCCTCCGGGGGGGCCAATGGAATGAGCAGTTCTTC
CDR3aa: CASSSLRGGQWNEQFF

v_gene: TRBV4-3
abundance: -
j_gene: TRBJ2-7
d_gene: -
len: 15
CDR3nt: TGCGCCAGCAGCCAAGGCGCAGGTAGACCCTACGAGCAGTACTTC
CDR3aa: CASSQGAGRPYEQYF

v_gene: TRBV23-1
abundance: few
j_gene: TRBJ1-1
d_gene: TRBD1
len: 14
CDR3nt: TGCGCCAGCGGGGGGGACAGGGTGAACACTGAAGCTTTCTTT
CDR3aa: CASGGDRVNTEAFF

v_gene: TRBV20-1
abundance: -
j_gene: TRBJ1-1
d_gene: -
len: 13
CDR3nt: TGCAGTGCTCCGACTCGACTGAGCACTGAAGCTTTCTTT
CDR3aa: CSAPTRLSTEAFF